The clone carrying this T cell receptor beta chain was observed a few times. Its cognate antigen is unknown. An absence of ophthalmopathy progression within 18 months meant stable Graves' hyperthyroidism. Each diagnosis was grounded in clinical symptoms, serum thyroxine and TRAb, thyroid ultrasound, and orbital computed tomography. The sample comes from a study of T cells in Graves' hyperthyroidism and ophthalmopathy. Amplification of TCR beta CDR3 regions was performed using RNA transcripts as template. The HTBI primer set drove a first-round RT-PCR of the TCR CDR3. A single record per CDR3 protein comes from TCRdb applying MiXCR to the multiplex PCR reads. The sample comprises around 690,000 distinct CDR3 sequences, around a sixth of which are singletons, and about a sixth rests with the top ten. Study-wide points: Blood also contained most expanded thyroid clonotypes above 0.001.

This receptor was identified in a man aged 45 to 65 with Graves' hyperthyroidism. Sequencing was performed on blood.

The CDR3 here is CASSLAKLAGVTDTQYF. Here the CDR3 DNA reads TGTGCCAGCAGCTTAGCCAAACTAGCGGGAGTCACAGATACGCAGTATTTT. J is TRBJ2-3 and V is TRBV7-8, with TRBD2 matching 11 bases. The trim removed 0 bases at V and 2 bases at J, leaving 4 bases unmatched. CDR1 is SGHVS, CDR2 FQNEAQ, per germline. The CDR3 is made up of 17 amino acids.